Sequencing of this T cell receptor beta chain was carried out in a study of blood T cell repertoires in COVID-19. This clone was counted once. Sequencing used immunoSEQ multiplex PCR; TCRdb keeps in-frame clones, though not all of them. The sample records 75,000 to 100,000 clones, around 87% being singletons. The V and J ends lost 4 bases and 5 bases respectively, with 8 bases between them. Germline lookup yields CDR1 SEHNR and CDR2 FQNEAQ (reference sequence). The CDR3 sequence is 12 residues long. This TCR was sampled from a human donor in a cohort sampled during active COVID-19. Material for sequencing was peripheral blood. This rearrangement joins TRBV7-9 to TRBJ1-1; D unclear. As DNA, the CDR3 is TGTGCCAGCAGCTATGGCATTACTGAAGCTTTCTTT. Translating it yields CASSYGITEAFF.